This T cell receptor delta chain was obtained from a study of Vδ1+ human thymocytes. Findings and limits, study-wide: Thymic delta-chain repertoires held approximately 19% Vdelta2 sequences and few Vdelta3, despite high sort purity. Thymic TRG and TRD repertoires appeared highly polyclonal. Bulk repertoire data may be misinterpreted because of unexpected Vdelta2 sequences.

Trimming stripped 0 bases from V and 1 base from J, with 9 bases between. Germline lookup yields CDR1 TSWWSYY and CDR2 QGS. The CDR3 is 15 amino acids. Sequences come from RNA converted to cDNA by reverse transcription. Pooled V-gene forward primers with one constant-region reverse primer generated the CDR3 amplicons by multiplex PCR. TCRdb repeated clone calling on the multiplex PCR reads with CATT. The table records about 50,000 delta-chain clones, about 15% of them present only once. Thymocytes were sorted as CD3+ TCRVdelta1+ TCRVdelta2- after alphabeta T cell depletion. This clone has more than one count but fewer than ten. Its antigen is undetermined.

Sequenced: Vdelta1+ gamma-delta thymocytes from the thymus. The sample's subset: FACS-sorted CD3+ TCRalphabeta- TCRVdelta1+ TCRVdelta2- thymocytes. V gene TRDV1 combines with J gene TRDJ1; no clear D. The TCR comes from a girl under three years old who had congenital heart surgery. CDR3 sequence reads: CALGELRAFTDKLIF. The CDR3 region has the DNA TGTGCTCTTGGGGAACTACGGGCCTTCACCGATAAACTCATCTTT.